This T cell receptor beta chain was retrieved from a study of blood T cell repertoires in COVID-19. Assay used: immunoSEQ multiplex PCR; TCRdb lists only in-frame clones, some missing. The sample lists 250,000 to 350,000 clones; about 89% were seen once. J was trimmed by 2 bases and V by 6 bases; bases with no gene match: 9. Germline assignment: CDR1 SGHTA and CDR2 FQGTGA. There are 16 residues in the CDR3. The TCR originated in a woman aged 45-65 years who had recovered from COVID-19. V gene TRBV7-3 combines with J gene TRBJ1-5, with 8 bases aligning to TRBD1. The sample taken for sequencing was peripheral blood. The CDR3 is CASRETGVIGNQPQHF. Written as DNA, the CDR3 is TGTGCCAGCAGGGAGACAGGGGTTATTGGCAATCAGCCCCAGCATTTT.